This passage covers 5 T cell receptor beta chains from one sample sequenced in a study of cytomegalovirus exposure and HLA in healthy donors. Primers: 60 Vbeta forward and 13 Jbeta reverse. This table comes from immunoSEQ multiplex PCR, and its TCRdb copy is limited to in-frame clones, with some not included. The sample gives roughly 86,000 clones, around three fifths of which show up once; around 4.2% is in the top ten. The sample was PBMCs. The origin of the receptors is a man between 25 and 39 years old in good health and CMV-seronegative.

This sequence joins TRBV6-5 and TRBJ1-5, with 7 bases aligning to TRBD1. CDR1 and CDR2 (germline): MNHEY, SVGAGI. The V segment lost 5 bases and the J segment 0 bases; nucleotides outside the gene matches: 4. The CDR3 length is 15 residues. CDR3 sequence (DNA): TGTGCCAGCAGTCCTACAGGGGATAGCAATCAGCCCCAGCATTTT. Translated: CASSPTGDSNQPQHF.

The chain couples TRBV19 to TRBJ2-1; D perhaps matches TRBD1 (6 bases). The CDR3 has 13 amino acids. V gave up 4 bases and J gave up 5 bases, with 9 bases separating them. The V gene's germline CDR1 is LNHDA and CDR2 SQIVND (reference sequence). CDR3 nucleotide sequence: TGTGCCAGTAGTACGGGGACAAACAATGAGCAGTTCTTC. Protein product: CASSTGTNNEQFF.

The rearrangement uses TRBV9 and TRBJ2-7, with TRBD1 matching over 7 bases. CDR3 length: 19 amino acids. The ends lost 3 bases at V and 0 bases at J; junction bases unmatched: 18. Germline CDR1 reads SGDLS; CDR2 reads YYNGEE. The CDR3 sequence is CASSASTGTGVGSSYEQYF. As DNA, the CDR3 is TGTGCCAGCAGCGCATCAACCGGAACAGGGGTGGGGAGCTCCTACGAGCAGTACTTC.

This clone was observed a few times. The chain joins TRBV7-8 to TRBJ2-7; TRBD1 agrees at 7 bases. The junction had 7 bases not matched to a gene; V was cut back by 5 bases and J by 0 bases. This CDR3 is built from 15 residues. CDR1 is SGHVS and CDR2 is FQNEAQ in the germline V gene. The CDR3 here is CASSPRQGRSYEQYF. CDR3 nucleotide sequence: TGTGCCAGCAGCCCACGACAGGGTCGCTCCTACGAGCAGTACTTC.

The J gene is TRBJ2-5, the V gene TRBV28; 13 bases line up with TRBD2. This CDR3 comprises 20 residues. Per germline, CDR1 MDHEN and CDR2 SYDVKM. Trimming removed 5 bases from V and 5 bases from J; junction bases left unmatched: 20. In DNA form, the CDR3 reads TGTGCCAGCAGTATCTCGGGACTAGCGGGACCACGCTTTTTTGTGGAGACCCAGTACTTC. This encodes CASSISGLAGPRFFVETQYF.